One and the same sample provided the 26 T cell receptor beta chains below, sequenced in a study of T cell changes during pregnancy in multiple sclerosis. Method: immunoSEQ multiplex PCR; TCRdb's copy keeps in-frame clones and lacks some. The table has around 81,000 clones, over 85% seen once. Sample: peripheral blood, taken after pregnancy. The source is a female donor in good health, enrolled as a control in a pregnancy study.

This chain uses TRBV7-9 with TRBJ2-7, with unresolved D. In germline, CDR1 is SEHNR, CDR2 FQNEAQ (reference sequence). V lost 2 bases to trimming and J lost 1 base, with 3 bases between them. This CDR3 is 12 amino acids long. CDR3 sequence (DNA): TGTGCCAGCAGCTTAACATCCTACGAGCAGTACTTC. This encodes CASSLTSYEQYF.

The rearrangement uses TRBV7-8 and TRBJ2-5; TRBD1 might be the D (6 bases). The length of the CDR3 is 14 residues. CDR1 is SGHVS and CDR2 is FQNEAQ in the germline V gene. The V end lost 5 bases, the J end lost 0 bases, and 10 bases lay between the germline ends. In nucleotides, the CDR3 is TGTGCCAGCAGCACCGACAGGTACCAAGAGACCCAGTACTTC. Its protein product is CASSTDRYQETQYF.

V gene TRBV28 combines with J gene TRBJ1-1; D is perhaps TRBD1 (5 bases). V was pared by 11 bases and J by 1 base, with 17 bases between. Germline V gene sequence: CDR1 MDHEN, CDR2 SYDVKM. This CDR3 is 14 amino acids long. The CDR3: CAATQGSGNTEAFF. CDR3 nucleotide sequence: TGTGCCGCCACCCAGGGAAGTGGGAACACTGAAGCTTTCTTT.

The V and J genes are TRBV4-2 and TRBJ2-2; 8 bases fit TRBD2. Trimming cost V 4 bases and J 0 bases; bases outside gene matches: 7. The CDR3 is made up of 17 amino acids. Germline CDR1 reads LGHNA; CDR2 reads YNFKEQ. The CDR3 spells CASSPGGLVANTGELFF. The CDR3, as DNA: TGTGCCAGCAGCCCGGGGGGGCTAGTCGCGAACACCGGGGAGCTGTTTTTT.

This sequence joins TRBV11-2 and TRBJ1-3, with TRBD1 identical over 7 bases. V was clipped by 2 bases and J by 2 bases; unmatched bases: 6. The germline gives CDR1 SGHAT, CDR2 FQNNGV. The CDR3 runs to 16 residues. The chain's CDR3 is CASSLRRDRAGNTIYF. The DNA for the CDR3 is TGTGCCAGCAGCTTAAGGAGAGACAGGGCTGGAAACACCATATATTTT. Complete variable domain (other parts from reference TRBV11-2 and TRBJ1-3): EAGVAQSPRYKIIEKRQSVAFWCNPISGHATLYWYQQILGQGPKLLIQFQNNGVVDDSQLPKDRFSAERLKGVDSTLKIQPAKLEDSAVYLCASSLRRDRAGNTIYFGEGSWLTVV.

The chain couples TRBV27 to TRBJ1-5; D might be TRBD1 (5 bases). Between the trimmed V and J ends, which lost 3 bases and 5 bases, there was a span of 11 bases. The CDR3 contains 14 residues. CDR1 and CDR2 from the germline V gene are MNHEY and SMNVEV (reference sequence). CDR3 nucleotide sequence: TGTGCCAGCAGTTTGGAGCAGGGTGATCAGCCCCAGCATTTT. Amino acid sequence: CASSLEQGDQPQHF.

The chain recombines TRBV4-2 with TRBJ1-5; TRBD1 matches 8 bases. Germline values: CDR1 LGHNA, CDR2 YNFKEQ. CDR3 length: 14 amino acids. Trimming cost V 1 base and J 5 bases; bases outside gene matches: 1. Written as DNA, the CDR3 is TGTGCCAGCAGCCAAGGACAGGGGTATCAGCCCCAGCATTTT. It encodes CASSQGQGYQPQHF.

The chain carries TRBV19 and TRBJ2-7, with D hard to call. V gave up 3 bases and J gave up 2 bases, with 8 bases separating them. Germline lookup yields CDR1 LNHDA and CDR2 SQIVND (reference sequence). This CDR3 has 13 residues. CDR3 region: CASSIGSPYEQYF. The DNA of the CDR3 is TGTGCCAGTAGTATTGGCAGTCCCTACGAGCAGTACTTC. The variable domain in full, with the rest retrieved from reference TRBV19 and TRBJ2-7, is DGGITQSPKYLFRKEGQNVTLSCEQNLNHDAMYWYRQDPGQGLRLIYYSQIVNDFQKGDIAEGYSVSREKKESFPLTVTSAQKNPTAFYLCASSIGSPYEQYFGPGTRLTVT.

CDR3 DNA: TGCAGCGTTGAAATGGACAGATATCAAGAGACCCAGTACTTC. Translating it yields CSVEMDRYQETQYF. This chain links TRBV29-1 with TRBJ2-5; weak D call: TRBD1 (6 bases). In germline, CDR1 is SQVTM, CDR2 ANQGSEA. The CDR3 is 14 amino acids. Between the trimmed V and J ends, which lost 2 bases and 2 bases, there was a span of 12 bases. Full variable domain (remainder filled in from reference TRBV29-1 and TRBJ2-5): SAVISQKPSRDICQRGTSLTIQCQVDSQVTMMFWYRQQPGQSLTLIATANQGSEATYESGFVIDKFPISRPNLTFSTLTVSNMSPEDSSIYLCSVEMDRYQETQYFGPGTRLLVL.

The V gene is TRBV10-1, the J gene TRBJ2-1; 10 nucleotides match TRBD2. Trimming removed 5 bases from V and 7 bases from J; junction bases left unmatched: 11. The CDR3 is made up of 16 amino acids. The germline V gene encodes CDR1 WNHNN and CDR2 SYGVQD (reference sequence). The CDR3 loop is CASSSKRGGLENEQFF. As DNA, the CDR3 is TGCGCCAGCAGTAGCAAGCGGGGGGGCCTGGAAAATGAGCAGTTCTTC.

CDR3 in DNA: TGTGCCAGCAGCTTGAGGGGAGGCACTGAAGCTTTCTTT. Protein product: CASSLRGGTEAFF. J is TRBJ1-1 and V is TRBV7-6, with D maybe TRBD1 (5 bases). Germline CDR1 SGHVS, CDR2 FNYEAQ. V dropped 3 bases and J dropped 4 bases, with 9 bases sitting between them. The CDR3 runs to 13 residues.

This clone was detected only once. The rearrangement links TRBV9 to TRBJ2-1; the match to TRBD2 covers 8 bases. Germline-derived CDR1 and CDR2 are SGDLS and YYNGEE. CDR3 length equals 17 residues. J lost 8 bases, V lost 0 bases, and 13 bases had no gene match. DNA for the CDR3: TGTGCCAGCAGCGTAGCCCCACTCAGCGGGAGTACGGATGAGCAGTTCTTC. Amino acids: CASSVAPLSGSTDEQFF.

The CDR3 sequence is CASSKVEGSSGNTIYF. The CDR3 nucleotides are TGTGCCAGCAGCAAAGTGGAAGGGAGCTCTGGAAACACCATATATTTT. The genes are TRBV21-1 and TRBJ1-3. TRBV21-1 is given as a pseudogene. The CDR3 covers 16 residues.

The chain has TRBV6-5 and TRBJ1-2; perhaps TRBD1 as D (6 bases). This CDR3 has 14 residues. V dropped 10 bases and J dropped 8 bases, with 23 bases sitting between them. From germline, CDR1 is MNHEY and CDR2 SVGAGI. The CDR3 coding sequence is TGTGCCACCAGAGGGGGTGCTGACCTGGGGGGCTACACCTTC. It codes for CATRGGADLGGYTF.

The chain recombines TRBV14 with TRBJ2-7; 8 bases agree with TRBD2. Trimming removed 5 bases from V and 6 bases from J; junction bases left unmatched: 6. Germline CDR1 reads SGHDN; CDR2 reads FVKESK. The CDR3 has 13 residues. CDR3 nucleotide sequence: TGTGCCAGCAGCGCATTGGCGGGAGGCGAGCAGTACTTC. Residues: CASSALAGGEQYF. Using reference TRBV14 and TRBJ2-7 for the parts outside the CDR3, the full variable domain is EAGVTQFPSHSVIEKGQTVTLRCDPISGHDNLYWYRRVMGKEIKFLLHFVKESKQDESGMPNNRFLAERTGGTYSTLKVQPAELEDSGVYFCASSALAGGEQYFGPGTRLTVT.

Only one count was recorded for this clone. This sequence joins TRBV19 and TRBJ1-5, with D maybe TRBD1 (5 bases). In germline, CDR1 is LNHDA, CDR2 SQIVND (reference sequence). V was trimmed by 5 bases and J by 4 bases, leaving 24 bases between them. This CDR3 contains 18 residues. DNA of the CDR3: TGTGCCAGTAGTCTCCCCCGGGCGGGGACCACACGAAATCAGCCCCAGCATTTT. This sequence encodes CASSLPRAGTTRNQPQHF.

CDR3 sequence reads: CASSQVSTGGVDEQYF. CDR3 nucleotides: TGTGCCAGCAGCCAAGTTTCGACGGGAGGAGTCGACGAGCAGTACTTC. V and J are TRBV4-2 and TRBJ2-7, with 7 bases lining up with TRBD2. This CDR3 has 16 amino acids. CDR1 and CDR2 from the germline V gene are LGHNA and YNFKEQ. Unmatched junction bases numbered 11, after V lost 1 base and J lost 5 bases.

V gene TRBV5-8 combines with J gene TRBJ2-3; TRBD2 matches at 8 bases. CDR1 is SGHTS and CDR2 is YDEGEE in the germline V gene. J lost 2 bases, V lost 5 bases, and 4 bases had no gene match. This CDR3 has 14 amino acids. CDR3 in amino acids: CASSSGGATDTQYF. The CDR3 nucleotides read TGTGCCAGCAGTTCCGGGGGGGCCACAGATACGCAGTATTTT.

The chain employs TRBV9 and TRBJ2-7; 8 nucleotides agree with TRBD2. The junction had 3 bases not matched to a gene; V was cut back by 4 bases and J by 3 bases. The CDR3 runs 13 residues. In germline, CDR1 is SGDLS, CDR2 YYNGEE. CDR3 region: CASSPSGSYEQYF. CDR3 sequence (DNA): TGTGCCAGCAGCCCGAGCGGGAGCTACGAGCAGTACTTC.

This chain joins TRBV13 and TRBJ1-2; 8 nucleotides align to TRBD1. The CDR3 loop spans 14 amino acids. In germline, CDR1 is PRHDT, CDR2 FYEKMQ (reference sequence). J lost 5 bases, V lost 7 bases, and 9 bases had no gene match. The CDR3 region has the DNA TGTGCCAGCACCAGGACAGGGCCTCCTTATGGCTACACCTTC. Translation: CASTRTGPPYGYTF.

The rearrangement joins TRBV19 to TRBJ1-5; possible D gene TRBD1, 6 bases. The CDR3 contains 16 residues. V was pared by 8 bases and J by 0 bases, with 17 bases between. The germline V gene has CDR1 LNHDA and CDR2 SQIVND (reference sequence). The CDR3 region is CASLPRTAYSNQPQHF. The CDR3 DNA follows: TGTGCCAGTTTACCCCGGACAGCGTATAGCAATCAGCCCCAGCATTTT.

J is TRBJ1-2 and V is TRBV29-1, with 8 bases lining up with TRBD1. CDR1 is SQVTM and CDR2 is ANQGSEA in the germline V gene. V lost 0 bases to trimming and J lost 2 bases; unmatched junction nucleotides: 8. The length of the CDR3 is 16 residues. The CDR3 region is CSVEDPPDRGNYGYTF. CDR3 nucleotides: TGCAGCGTTGAAGATCCCCCCGACAGGGGAAACTATGGCTACACCTTC.

The chain is built from TRBV20-1 and TRBJ2-2; TRBD2 matches at 7 bases. The CDR3 contains 11 residues. V dropped 7 bases and J dropped 5; count of bases not matched to a gene: 1. Germline loops: CDR1 DFQATT, CDR2 SNEGSKA (reference sequence). This CDR3 reads CSVRETGELFF. The CDR3, as DNA: TGCAGTGTGCGGGAGACCGGGGAGCTGTTTTTT.

J is TRBJ2-2 and V is TRBV7-3; D unclear. Germline loops: CDR1 SGHTA, CDR2 FQGTGA. V was clipped by 5 bases and J by 3 bases, with 4 bases between them. CDR3 length equals 12 residues. CDR3 in amino acids: CASSPDTGELFF. In nucleotides, the CDR3 is TGTGCCAGCAGCCCCGACACCGGGGAGCTGTTTTTT.

The rearrangement links TRBV5-5 to TRBJ2-3; weak D call: TRBD1 (8 bases). The CDR3 has 15 residues. Trimming left V 4 bases short and J 4 bases short, with 16 bases between. Looked up from germline, CDR1 is SGHKS and CDR2 is YYEKEE (reference sequence). The CDR3 DNA reads as TGTGCCAGCAGCCTCAGGACAGGGAGGGCAGATACGCAGTATTTT. Translated, it gives CASSLRTGRADTQYF.

A single count supports this clone. V is TRBV6-6 and J is TRBJ1-2; TRBD1 is a possible D gene (6 bases). The germline V gene has CDR1 MNHNY and CDR2 SVGAGI (reference sequence). The CDR3 runs 12 residues. V was pared by 4 bases and J by 8 bases, with 11 bases between. CDR3 region: CASSSGGGGYTF. The DNA of the CDR3 is TGTGCCAGCAGTTCCGGGGGGGGCGGCTACACCTTC.